Below are 5 T cell receptor beta chains sequenced from a single sample in a study of CD8+ T cells in alopecia areata. Sequencing relied on a cDNA template that was reverse transcribed from extracted RNA. The repertoire was sequenced with immunoSEQ multiplex PCR; TCRdb's copy has only in-frame clones and lacks some. Counted here are under 150,000 clones, 60% to 65% occurring once; the ten biggest clones make up around 6%. Treatment meaning: oral pan-JAK inhibitor, 5-10 mg twice daily. This material consisted of CD4+ T cells sorted from blood, taken at week 4, from a patient treated with tofacitinib. All receptors derive from a human donor with alopecia areata.

The chain employs TRBV7-6 and TRBJ1-6, with TRBD1 matching 10 bases. Looked up from germline, CDR1 is SGHVS and CDR2 is FNYEAQ. This CDR3 comprises 15 residues. J was trimmed by 10 bases and V by 3 bases; bases with no gene match: 6. The DNA of the CDR3 is TGTGCCAGCAGCTTTCGGACAGGGGGAATCTCACCCCTCCACTTT. Residues: CASSFRTGGISPLHF.

The rearrangement uses TRBV7-7 and TRBJ2-2, with 9 bases fitting TRBD1. J gave up 9 bases and V 1 base, and 21 bases lay outside the gene matches. The CDR3 is 20 amino acids. The germline CDR1 and CDR2 sequences are SSHAT and FNYEAQ (reference sequence). As DNA, the CDR3 is TGTGCCAGCAGCTTAGAGGTTCGTCTATCTGGGGACAGGGCACTCCGGGAGCTGTTTTTT. This gives the protein CASSLEVRLSGDRALRELFF. Together with reference TRBV7-7 and TRBJ2-2, the CDR3 gives the full variable domain: GAGVSQSPRYKVTKRGQDVTLRCDPISSHATLYWYQQALGQGPEFLTYFNYEAQPDKSGLPSDRFSAERPEGSISTLTIQRTEQRDSAMYRCASSLEVRLSGDRALRELFFGEGSRLTVL.

This chain uses TRBV7-9 with TRBJ2-7, with a tentative D call TRBD1 (6 bases). The CDR3 runs 15 residues. The V end was cut by 5 bases, the J end by 1 base, with 15 bases between. Germline loops: CDR1 SEHNR, CDR2 FQNEAQ (reference sequence). In DNA form, the CDR3 reads TGTGCCAGCAGCCCAGCCCCACAGGGTTCCTACGAGCAGTACTTC. It specifies CASSPAPQGSYEQYF.

This rearrangement joins TRBV7-9 to TRBJ2-5; TRBD2 matches 9 bases. Per the germline V gene, CDR1 is SEHNR and CDR2 is FQNEAQ (reference sequence). The CDR3 is 16 amino acids. Trimming removed 5 bases from V and 9 bases from J; junction bases left unmatched: 16. CDR3 region: CASSPLGAGGVRAQYF. The CDR3 DNA follows: TGTGCCAGCAGCCCGCTAGGAGCGGGAGGAGTCCGGGCCCAGTACTTC.

This clone was found a few times. The gene calls are TRBV29-1 and TRBJ2-5; D gene unclear. The CDR3 totals 12 residues. Germline assignment: CDR1 SQVTM and CDR2 ANQGSEA. V was cut by 4 bases and J by 1 base, with 7 bases left in between. CDR3 in amino acids: CSVVDTQETQYF. In nucleotides, the CDR3 is TGCAGCGTTGTCGACACCCAAGAGACCCAGTACTTC.